This T cell receptor beta chain comes out of a study of early T cells in non-severe SARS-CoV-2 infection. Study at large: Sequencing of bulk RNA from unsorted whole blood was done, without chain pairing.

TCRdb reprocessed the 5' RACE reads via MiXCR and lists one record per CDR3 protein. This table holds some 70,000 distinct CDR3 sequences, 9.1% found once. This clonotype was picked up a small number of times. Germline is not matched at one junction end, which may reflect a read error. Per germline, CDR1 MNHNS and CDR2 SASEGT. CDR3 size: 14 residues. This clonotype was sampled from an adult who was a healthcare worker with PCR-confirmed SARS-CoV-2 infection or an uninfected control (not recorded which). The source material was whole blood. The V call is TRBV6-1, the J call TRBJ2-4; TRBD1 is a possible D gene (6 bases). This CDR3 is CASNEQGAKNIQYF. The CDR3 nucleotides read TGTGCCAGCAATGAACAGGGCGCCAAAAACATTCAGTACTTC.